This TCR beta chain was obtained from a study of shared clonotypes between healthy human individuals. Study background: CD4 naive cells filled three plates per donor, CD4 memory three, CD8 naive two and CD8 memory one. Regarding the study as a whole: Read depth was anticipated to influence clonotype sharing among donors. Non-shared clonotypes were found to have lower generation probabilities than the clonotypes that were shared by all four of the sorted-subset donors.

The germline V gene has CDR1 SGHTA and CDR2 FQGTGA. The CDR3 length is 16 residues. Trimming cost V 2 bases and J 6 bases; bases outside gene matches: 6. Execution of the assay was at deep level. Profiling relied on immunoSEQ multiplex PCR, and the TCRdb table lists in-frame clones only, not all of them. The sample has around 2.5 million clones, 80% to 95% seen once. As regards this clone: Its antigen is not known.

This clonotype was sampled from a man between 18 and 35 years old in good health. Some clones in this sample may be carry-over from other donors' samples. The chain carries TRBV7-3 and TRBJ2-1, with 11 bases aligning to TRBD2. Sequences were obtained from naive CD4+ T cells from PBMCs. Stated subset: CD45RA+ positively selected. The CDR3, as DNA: TGTGCCAGCAGCTTACGTAGCGGGAGGGCGGGCAATGAGCAGTTCTTC. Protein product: CASSLRSGRAGNEQFF.